These 22 T cell receptor beta chains were sequenced from one sample in a study of cytomegalovirus exposure and HLA in healthy donors. PCR was performed using 60 Vbeta and 13 Jbeta primers. Sequencing was performed with immunoSEQ multiplex PCR; in TCRdb, only in-frame clones are kept and a portion is missing. This sample has fewer than 250,000 clones; 80% occur once, and the top ten carry approximately 1%. Sequenced sample: PBMCs. The source of these receptors is a woman between 40 and 55 years old in good health and CMV-seronegative.

The chain carries TRBV7-2 and TRBJ1-2; TRBD1 might be the D (6 bases). V gave up 1 base and J gave up 4 bases, with 13 bases separating them. The CDR3 is made up of 15 amino acids. Germline lookup yields CDR1 SGHTA and CDR2 FQGNSA. Here the CDR3 DNA reads TGTGCCAGCAGCTTAGACAACACAGGGATCTATGGCTACACCTTC. Its translation is CASSLDNTGIYGYTF.

The V and J genes are TRBV19 and TRBJ2-7, with D perhaps TRBD2 (5 bases). CDR1 is LNHDA, CDR2 SQIVND, per germline (reference sequence). V lost 7 bases and J 3 bases, leaving 13 bases between the germline ends. This CDR3 has 13 amino acids. CDR3 amino acids: CASKIGDSYEQYF. CDR3 DNA sequence: TGTGCCAGTAAAATCGGGGATAGCTACGAGCAGTACTTC.

This chain connects TRBV11-3 to TRBJ2-7; 12 bases fit TRBD2. V lost 5 bases and J lost 3; bases outside the gene matches: 5. The length of the CDR3 is 15 residues. Germline lookup yields CDR1 SGHNT and CDR2 YENEEA. This CDR3 reads CASSPLAGGFYEQYF. Written as DNA, the CDR3 is TGTGCCAGCAGCCCCCTAGCGGGAGGGTTCTACGAGCAGTACTTC.

The genes are TRBV6-6 and TRBJ2-7; 7 nucleotides match TRBD2. Germline loops: CDR1 MNHNY, CDR2 SVGAGI (reference sequence). The CDR3 spans 13 residues. After removal of 4 bases from V and 2 bases from J, the junction contained 2 bases not matched to a gene. The CDR3 bases are TGTGCCAGCAGTTTACGGGGGGCCTACGAGCAGTACGTC. This sequence encodes CASSLRGAYEQYV.

The chain links TRBV6-6 to TRBJ2-5; D is undetermined. CDR3 length: 11 amino acids. V lost 4 bases to trimming and J lost 5 bases, with 5 bases between them. Germline values: CDR1 MNHNY, CDR2 SVGAGI (reference sequence). CDR3 amino acids: CASSSRETQYF. The CDR3 coding sequence is TGTGCCAGCAGTTCCAGGGAGACCCAGTACTTC.

V and J are TRBV27 and TRBJ2-2; D is undetermined. The germline gives CDR1 MNHEY, CDR2 SMNVEV (reference sequence). The V end lost 1 base, the J end lost 4 bases, and 4 bases lay between the germline ends. The CDR3 length is 13 residues. CDR3: CASSLWSTGELFF. In nucleotides, the CDR3 is TGTGCCAGCAGTTTATGGAGCACCGGGGAGCTGTTTTTT.

This clone was recorded only once. The chain employs TRBV7-9 and TRBJ2-1; 11 bases align to TRBD2. This CDR3 comprises 14 residues. In germline, CDR1 is SEHNR, CDR2 FQNEAQ (reference sequence). The V gene end was trimmed by 5 bases and the J gene end by 5 bases; junction bases not matched to a gene: 2. DNA for the CDR3: TGTGCCAGCAGCCCTAGCGGGGGGCACAATGAGCAGTTCTTC. It codes for CASSPSGGHNEQFF.

This chain uses TRBV2 with TRBJ1-1; 8 bases agree with TRBD1. Germline-derived CDR1 and CDR2 are SNHLY and FYNNEI. V was pared by 8 bases and J by 6 bases, with 11 bases of the junction left unmatched. This CDR3 has 14 amino acids. In DNA, the CDR3 is TGTGCCAGCGGAACAGACAGGGGACGGTCTGAAGCTTTCTTT. Protein product: CASGTDRGRSEAFF.

The chain employs TRBV6-4 and TRBJ2-3; D call uncertain. With 6 bases removed from V and 0 bases from J, the gap between germline ends came to 7 bases. Germline assignment: CDR1 MRHNA and CDR2 SNTAGT. CDR3 size: 13 residues. The CDR3 loop reads CASRETSTDTQYF. CDR3 in DNA: TGTGCCAGCAGAGAGACTAGCACAGATACGCAGTATTTT.

This clone was detected a few times. The CDR3 spells CASSQGVARVNEQFF. CDR3 DNA: TGCGCCAGCAGCCAAGGGGTAGCCCGGGTGAATGAGCAGTTCTTC. The gene calls are TRBV4-1 and TRBJ2-1; D remains unclear. Deletions cut 1 base from V and 7 bases from J, with 14 bases between. This CDR3 is built from 15 residues. Germline lookup yields CDR1 MGHRA and CDR2 YSYEKL.

In this sample, this clone turned up a few times. This chain uses TRBV5-1 with TRBJ2-3, with TRBD2 matching 8 bases. The CDR3 length is 15 residues. Germline lookup yields CDR1 SGHRS and CDR2 YFSETQ. After removal of 5 bases from V and 1 base from J, the junction contained 6 bases not matched to a gene. The CDR3 sequence is CASRTSGLRTDTQYF. The CDR3 DNA follows: TGCGCCAGCAGAACTAGCGGACTACGCACAGATACGCAGTATTTT.

The chain is built from TRBV29-1 and TRBJ2-7; possible D gene TRBD1, 6 bases. CDR1 and CDR2 from the germline V gene are SQVTM and ANQGSEA. The CDR3 length is 10 residues. Trimming shortened V by 6 bases and J by 6 bases, and 9 bases separated the two germline ends. The CDR3 loop reads CSVRDTEQYF. The CDR3 DNA reads TGCAGCGTCCGGGACACCGAGCAGTACTTC.

The chain recombines TRBV7-9 with TRBJ1-1; weak D call: TRBD1 (6 bases). Germline CDR1 and CDR2: SEHNR and FQNEAQ (reference sequence). V was pared by 4 bases and J by 1 base, with 13 bases between. The CDR3 sequence is 15 residues long. The CDR3 nucleotides are TGTGCCAGCAGCTCAAGGACAGAGCAGAACACTGAAGCTTTCTTT. Its protein product is CASSSRTEQNTEAFF.

This clone was seen just once. The chain combines TRBV19 with TRBJ2-3; TRBD2 matches 7 bases. V lost 5 bases, J lost 10 bases, and 18 bases stayed unmatched. Germline V gene lookup returns CDR1 LNHDA and CDR2 SQIVND (reference sequence). This CDR3 region has 16 residues. CDR3 sequence: CASSWGEGRSNNAQYF. The DNA for the CDR3 is TGTGCCAGTAGTTGGGGGGAGGGCCGATCGAATAATGCGCAGTATTTT.

This clone was recorded once. This chain joins TRBV19 and TRBJ1-3, with D unclear. The CDR3 contains 16 residues. Germline V gene lookup returns CDR1 LNHDA and CDR2 SQIVND (reference sequence). V lost 6 bases and J lost 0, with 15 bases in between. CDR3 region: CASSPTPLNSGNTIYF. DNA for the CDR3: TGTGCCAGTAGCCCGACACCTTTGAACTCTGGAAACACCATATATTTT.

A single count supports this clone. The junction departs from the called germline gene at one end, perhaps through a read error. The rearrangement uses TRBV7-9 and TRBJ1-1; D unresolved. The CDR3 totals 12 residues. Germline V gives CDR1 SEHNR, CDR2 FQNEAQ (reference sequence). This CDR3 is CSSSLVGYEAFF. The CDR3 coding sequence is TGTTCCAGCAGCTTAGTGGGCTATGAAGCTTTCTTT.

This sequence joins TRBV28 and TRBJ2-7; 7 bases are a match to TRBD1. V dropped 3 bases and J dropped 7; count of bases not matched to a gene: 9. CDR3 length equals 14 residues. In germline, CDR1 is MDHEN, CDR2 SYDVKM. The CDR3 bases are TGTGCCAGCAGTTTGTACGACAGGGTGGGGGAGCAGTACTTC. Residues: CASSLYDRVGEQYF.

This clone appeared a few times. The chain combines TRBV10-3 with TRBJ2-5; 12 nucleotides line up with TRBD2. V lost 6 bases and J lost 3; bases outside the gene matches: 2. CDR1 ENHRY and CDR2 SYGVKD come from the germline V gene. This CDR3 has 14 residues. CDR3 DNA sequence: TGTGCCATCAGCGGACTAGCGGGGAAAGAGACCCAGTACTTC. Amino acids: CAISGLAGKETQYF.

This sequence joins TRBV9 and TRBJ2-3; D is possibly TRBD1 (5 bases). CDR3 length equals 13 residues. V lost 5 bases to trimming and J lost 4 bases, with 11 bases between them. CDR1 is SGDLS, CDR2 YYNGEE, per germline. The CDR3 sequence: CASSVQGPDTQYF. The CDR3 bases are TGTGCCAGCAGTGTGCAGGGCCCAGATACGCAGTATTTT. The entire variable domain, with the rest obtained from reference TRBV9 and TRBJ2-3, is as follows: DSGVTQTPKHLITATGQRVTLRCSPRSGDLSVYWYQQSLDQGLQFLIQYYNGEERAKGNILERFSAQQFPDLHSELNLSSLELGDSALYFCASSVQGPDTQYFGPGTRLTVL.

The CDR3 DNA reads as TGTGCCAGCAGCCTCCAAGAGACCCAGTACTTC. Its translation is CASSLQETQYF. The V gene is TRBV2, the J gene TRBJ2-5; no clear D gene. The CDR3 consists of 11 residues. Germline loops: CDR1 SNHLY, CDR2 FYNNEI. V was cut by 6 bases and J by 1 base, with 3 bases left in between.

This rearrangement joins TRBV4-2 to TRBJ1-2; TRBD1 matches at 7 bases. V trimming: 0 bases; J trimming: 8 bases; junction bases outside the gene matches: 12. Germline lookup yields CDR1 LGHNA and CDR2 YNFKEQ. CDR3 length equals 16 residues. The CDR3 here is CASSQDTGQWSSGYTF. DNA for the CDR3: TGTGCCAGCAGCCAAGACACGGGACAGTGGTCAAGCGGCTACACCTTC.

The chain combines TRBV11-2 with TRBJ1-2, with D perhaps matching TRBD1 (5 bases). The CDR3 totals 13 residues. Trimming took off 3 bases at V and 7 bases at J, with 12 bases between the two ends. In germline, CDR1 is SGHAT, CDR2 FQNNGV. CDR3 bases: TGTGCCAGCAGCTTCCCGGGGGGGAGTGGCTACACCTTC. Translating it yields CASSFPGGSGYTF. Combining the CDR3 with reference TRBV11-2 and TRBJ1-2 gives the whole variable domain EAGVAQSPRYKIIEKRQSVAFWCNPISGHATLYWYQQILGQGPKLLIQFQNNGVVDDSQLPKDRFSAERLKGVDSTLKIQPAKLEDSAVYLCASSFPGGSGYTFGSGTRLTVV.